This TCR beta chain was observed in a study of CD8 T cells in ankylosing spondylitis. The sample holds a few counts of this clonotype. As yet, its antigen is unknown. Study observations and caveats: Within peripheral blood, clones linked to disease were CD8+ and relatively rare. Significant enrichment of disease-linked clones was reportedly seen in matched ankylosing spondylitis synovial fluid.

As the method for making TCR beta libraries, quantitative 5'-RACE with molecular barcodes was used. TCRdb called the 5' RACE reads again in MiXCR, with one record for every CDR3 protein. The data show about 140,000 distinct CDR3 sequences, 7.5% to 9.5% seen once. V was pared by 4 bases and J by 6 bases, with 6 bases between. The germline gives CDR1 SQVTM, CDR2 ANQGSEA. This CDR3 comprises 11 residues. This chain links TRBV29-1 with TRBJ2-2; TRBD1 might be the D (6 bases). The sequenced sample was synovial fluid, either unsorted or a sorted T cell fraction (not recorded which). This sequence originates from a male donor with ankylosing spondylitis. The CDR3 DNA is TGCAGCGTTGGGGGGCCCGGGGAGCTGTTTTTT. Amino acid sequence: CSVGGPGELFF.